One sample yielded the 6 T cell receptor beta chains listed below, sequenced in a study of T cell clonality in common variable immunodeficiency. Study-wide results and caveats: Fewer deletions and N-nucleotide insertions were reportedly seen in common variable immunodeficiency TCR beta sequences.

Their specific antigens are unknown. The repertoire was sequenced with immunoSEQ multiplex PCR; TCRdb's copy has only in-frame clones and lacks some. This sample has approximately 17,000 clones, each found more than once. Material for sequencing was peripheral blood mononuclear cells. The receptor set was obtained from a human donor with common variable immunodeficiency.

This clone was seen more than once but under ten times. The read stops 3 residues short of the end of the CDR3; the missing end is completed from the germline J gene. The chain couples TRBV7-9 to TRBJ2-5, with TRBD1 identical over 8 bases. Germline CDR1 and CDR2: SEHNR and FQNEAQ (reference sequence). The CDR3 has 14 amino acids. V lost 5 bases and J lost 1; bases outside the gene matches: 3. The CDR3 sequence is CASSMTGAQETQYF. The part of the CDR3 DNA that was read is TGTGCCAGCAGCATGACAGGGGCCCAAGAGACC.

This clone was observed at least ten times. Sequencing ends 3 residues short of the CDR3 end; the germline J gene provides the rest. The chain combines TRBV18 with TRBJ2-7; TRBD2 matches at 14 bases. The length of the CDR3 is 16 residues. Germline V lookup: CDR1 KGHSH, CDR2 LQKENI. The J segment lost 2 bases and the V segment lost 5 bases, leaving 5 bases of the junction unmatched. CDR3 region: CASSRVTSGRAYEQYF. The sequenced part of the CDR3 DNA is TGTGCCAGCTCAAGGGTGACTAGCGGGAGGGCCTACGAG.

This clone was counted a few times. Coverage ceases 3 residues before the CDR3 finishes, and the germline J gene fills in the end. The V gene is TRBV19, the J gene TRBJ2-1; 8 bases are shared with TRBD2. V dropped 6 bases and J dropped 1; count of bases not matched to a gene: 5. The length of the CDR3 is 15 residues. CDR1 is LNHDA and CDR2 is SQIVND in the germline V gene (reference sequence). The sequenced part of the CDR3 DNA is TGTGCCAGTAGCTTTAGCGGGATTTCCTACAATGAG. Its translation: CASSFSGISYNE. The entire CDR3 protein is CASSFSGISYNEQFF.

This clone was seen many times. The read ends 3 residues early relative to the CDR3; the germline J gene fills the gap. This rearrangement joins TRBV7-6 to TRBJ2-5, with 10 bases fitting TRBD1. This CDR3 spans 16 amino acids. With V trimmed by 5 bases and J by 2 bases, 8 bases remained unmatched. Germline V gene sequence: CDR1 SGHVS, CDR2 FNYEAQ. Here the CDR3 reads CASSKAPGQGQETQYF. CDR3 bases read: TGTGCCAGCAGCAAAGCTCCGGGACAGGGGCAAGAGACC.

This clone occurred many times. The DNA ends 3 residues before the CDR3 does, and the rest of the CDR3 is filled in from the germline J gene. The chain is built from TRBV6-2 or TRBV6-3 and TRBJ2-7; D is perhaps TRBD1 (6 bases). Trimming took 5 bases from V and 4 from J, leaving 12 bases between them. Per germline, CDR1 MNHEY and CDR2 SVGEGT. The CDR3 has 13 amino acids. The sequenced CDR3 bases are TGTGCCAGCAGTAACGGACAGCCATACGAG. Protein: CASSNGQPYE. The complete CDR3 protein is CASSNGQPYEQYF.

Regarding this clone: Read data end 3 residues before the CDR3 end; the end is taken from the germline J gene. The V and J genes are TRBV18 and TRBJ1-5, with D possibly TRBD1 on 6 matching bases. The CDR3 has 14 residues. CDR1 KGHSH and CDR2 LQKENI come from the germline V gene. V was pared by 2 bases and J by 4 bases, with 9 bases between. Here the CDR3 reads CASSPDRSNQPQHF. The DNA read from the CDR3 is TGTGCCAGCTCACCAGACAGGTCGAATCAGCCC.